The 5 T cell receptor beta chains below all came from one sample that was sequenced in a study of OX40 agonist ivuxolimab in advanced cancers. Repertoires were generated with immunoSEQ multiplex PCR, while TCRdb's copy carries only in-frame clones and drops some. The table has about 120,000 clones, 85% to 90% seen once. This specimen consisted of CD4+ or CD8+ T cells sorted from blood, obtained in a trial of the OX40 agonist ivuxolimab. The receptors originated from an adult with an advanced solid tumor such as melanoma, head and neck, liver or kidney cancer.

The chain has TRBV13 and TRBJ1-2; D gene uncertain. The V gene lost 5 bases and the J gene lost 1 base, with 11 bases spanning the gap. Germline loops: CDR1 PRHDT, CDR2 FYEKMQ (reference sequence). The CDR3 contains 14 residues. CDR3 bases: TGTGCCAGCAGCCGAAGGGTGGATAACTATGGCTACACCTTC. Translation gives CASSRRVDNYGYTF.

This clone was seen a few times. This chain connects TRBV25-1 to TRBJ1-6; D gene uncertain. Per the germline V gene, CDR1 is MGHDK and CDR2 is SYGVNS. This CDR3 has 13 residues. V was clipped by 8 bases and J by 7 bases, with 12 bases between them. The CDR3 spells CASVEGSNSPLHF. The DNA of the CDR3 is TGTGCCAGCGTGGAAGGGTCGAATTCACCCCTCCACTTT.

V gene TRBV4-1 combines with J gene TRBJ1-2, with 7 nucleotides matching TRBD1. V lost 3 bases and J lost 6; bases outside the gene matches: 7. This CDR3 is 14 amino acids long. Germline V gene lookup returns CDR1 MGHRA and CDR2 YSYEKL. As DNA, the CDR3 is TGCGCCAGCAGCCAGAGCGACAGGGCCGATGGCTACACCTTC. Amino acids: CASSQSDRADGYTF.

The CDR3 sequence is CASSPGTGHSYEQYF. The CDR3 bases are TGTGCCAGCTCACCCGGGACAGGGCACTCCTACGAGCAGTACTTC. The J gene is TRBJ2-7, the V gene TRBV18; 9 bases fit TRBD1. The CDR3 has 15 amino acids. V shed 3 bases and J 0 bases; nucleotides not matched to a gene: 3. Germline CDR1 reads KGHSH; CDR2 reads LQKENI.

This clone is a singleton in its sample. This chain uses TRBV6-1 with TRBJ1-2; 10 bases align to TRBD1. J lost 4 bases, V lost 0 bases, and 17 bases had no gene match. Germline V gives CDR1 MNHNS, CDR2 SASEGT. The CDR3 is 20 amino acids. The CDR3 loop reads CASSEAFWVVARTGGYGYTF. The DNA for the CDR3 is TGTGCCAGCAGTGAAGCCTTTTGGGTAGTAGCCAGGACAGGGGGCTATGGCTACACCTTC.